This TCR beta chain was recovered during a study of cytomegalovirus exposure and HLA in healthy donors. Trimming took off 6 bases at V and 6 bases at J, with 18 bases between the two ends. There are 15 residues in the CDR3. CDR1 is WNHNN, CDR2 SYGVQD, per germline (reference sequence). The PCR had 60 Vbeta and 13 Jbeta primers. TCRdb's table, derived via immunoSEQ multiplex PCR, lists solely in-frame clones and lacks some. The sample contains under 140,000 clones, about 86% of which appear only once. Study-level findings and limits: The study designated 160 or so TCR beta chains cytomegalovirus-associated. Segments of the TCR beta V type were, in most cases, productive about 87% or about 30% of the time in an earlier analysis. TCR beta sequences reportedly predicted the HLA-A and HLA-B alleles of most subjects accurately. Among TCR beta chains of equal frequency, HLA-associated ones were more clonally expanded in a later analysis.

Notes on this clone: Its antigen is currently unknown.

The rearrangement joins TRBV10-1 to TRBJ1-5, with a weak D call TRBD1 (5 bases). Sequencing was carried out using PBMCs. The receptor's source is a man in his forties or fifties in good health and CMV-seronegative. CDR3 amino acids: CASSLMGGLIQPQHF. CDR3 coding DNA: TGCGCCAGCAGCCTGATGGGGGGACTTATTCAGCCCCAGCATTTT.